The clone carrying this TCR beta chain was recorded a few times. Its target is unknown. Germline CDR1 reads SGHVS; CDR2 reads FQNEAQ. CDR3 length equals 18 residues. J lost 5 bases, V lost 2 bases, and 12 bases had no gene match. The sample belongs to a study of T cells in Graves' hyperthyroidism and ophthalmopathy. Study findings and constraints: In the blood, most expanded thyroid clonotypes above 0.001 appeared as well. It was a median around seven months before onset that the model predicted ophthalmopathy.

The TCR beta CDR3 regions underwent amplification using RNA transcripts as the source. A set of HTBI primers served as the primers for a first-round RT-PCR of the TCR CDR3. TCRdb called the multiplex PCR reads again in MiXCR, with one record for every CDR3 protein. The top ten hold around 47% of the sample, which has 500,000 to 650,000 distinct CDR3 sequences, 46% seen once. Uncontrolled infection, other autoimmune disease, pregnancy or lactation excluded patients. The sequenced sample was peripheral blood or thyroid tissue (not recorded which). The TCR comes from an adult woman with Graves' disease, either hyperthyroidism or ophthalmopathy (not recorded which). The chain couples TRBV7-8 to TRBJ2-6; 7 bases align to TRBD1. In DNA, the CDR3 is TGTGCCAGCAGCTTAACCGGGACAGCACTCTATAGGGCCAACGTCCTGACTTTC. The encoded protein is CASSLTGTALYRANVLTF.